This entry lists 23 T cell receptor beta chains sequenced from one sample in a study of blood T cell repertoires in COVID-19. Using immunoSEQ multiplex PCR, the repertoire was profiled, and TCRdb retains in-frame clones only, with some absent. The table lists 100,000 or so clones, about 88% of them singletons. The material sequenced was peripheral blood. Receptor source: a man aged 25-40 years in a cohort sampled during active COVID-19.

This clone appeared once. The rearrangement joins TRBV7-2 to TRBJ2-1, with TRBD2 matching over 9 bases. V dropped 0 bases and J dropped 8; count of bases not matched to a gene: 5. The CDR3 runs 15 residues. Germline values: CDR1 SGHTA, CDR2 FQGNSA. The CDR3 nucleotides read TGTGCCAGCAGCTTAGCGGCGGGGGGGCTTCATGAGCAGTTCTTC. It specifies CASSLAAGGLHEQFF.

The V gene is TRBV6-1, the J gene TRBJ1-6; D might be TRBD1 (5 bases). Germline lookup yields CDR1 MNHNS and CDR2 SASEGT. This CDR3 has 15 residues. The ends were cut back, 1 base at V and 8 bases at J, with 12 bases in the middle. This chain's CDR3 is CASSEGGRGYSPLHF. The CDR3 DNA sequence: TGTGCCAGCAGTGAAGGGGGTAGGGGCTATTCACCCCTCCACTTT.

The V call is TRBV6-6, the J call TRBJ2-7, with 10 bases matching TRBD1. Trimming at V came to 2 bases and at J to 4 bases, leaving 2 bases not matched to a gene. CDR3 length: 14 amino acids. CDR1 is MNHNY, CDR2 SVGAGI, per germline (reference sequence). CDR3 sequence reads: CASSYRDRGYEQYF. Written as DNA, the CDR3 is TGTGCCAGCAGTTACCGGGACAGGGGATACGAGCAGTACTTC.

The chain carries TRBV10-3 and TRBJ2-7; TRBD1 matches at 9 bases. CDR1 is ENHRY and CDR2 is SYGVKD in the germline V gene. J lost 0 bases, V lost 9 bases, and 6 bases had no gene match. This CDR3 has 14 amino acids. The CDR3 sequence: CAIEPGQGSYEQYF. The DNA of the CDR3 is TGTGCCATAGAACCGGGACAGGGCTCCTACGAGCAGTACTTC.

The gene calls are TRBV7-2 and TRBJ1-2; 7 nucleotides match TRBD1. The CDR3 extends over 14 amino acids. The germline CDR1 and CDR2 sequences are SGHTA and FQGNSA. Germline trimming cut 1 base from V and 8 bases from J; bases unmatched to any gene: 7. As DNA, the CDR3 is TGTGCCAGCAGCTTAGACAGGACAGGAAGGGGCTACACCTTC. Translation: CASSLDRTGRGYTF.

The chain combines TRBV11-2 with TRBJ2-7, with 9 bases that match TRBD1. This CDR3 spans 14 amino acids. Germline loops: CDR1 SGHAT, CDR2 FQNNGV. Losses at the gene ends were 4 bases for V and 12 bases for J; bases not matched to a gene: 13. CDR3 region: CASSYGQGYGWRYF. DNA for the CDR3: TGTGCCAGCAGCTACGGACAGGGGTACGGATGGCGGTACTTC.

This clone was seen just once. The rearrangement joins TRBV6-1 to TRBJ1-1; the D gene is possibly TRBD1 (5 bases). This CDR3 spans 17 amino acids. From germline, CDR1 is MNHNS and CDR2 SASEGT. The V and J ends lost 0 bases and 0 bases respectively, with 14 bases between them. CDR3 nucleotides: TGTGCCAGCAGTGAAGCGCTTATCCAGGGAATGAACACTGAAGCTTTCTTT. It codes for CASSEALIQGMNTEAFF.

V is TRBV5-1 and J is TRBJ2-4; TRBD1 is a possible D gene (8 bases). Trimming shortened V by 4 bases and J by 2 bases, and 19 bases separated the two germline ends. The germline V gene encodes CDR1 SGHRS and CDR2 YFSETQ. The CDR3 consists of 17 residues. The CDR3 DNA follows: TGCGCCAGCAGCACACAGGGGGGGCAGGGCACCAAAAACATTCAGTACTTC. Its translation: CASSTQGGQGTKNIQYF.

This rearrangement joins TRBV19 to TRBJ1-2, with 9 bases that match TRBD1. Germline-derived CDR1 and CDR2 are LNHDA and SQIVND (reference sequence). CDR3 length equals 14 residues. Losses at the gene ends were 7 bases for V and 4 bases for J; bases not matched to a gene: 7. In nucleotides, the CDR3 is TGTGCCAGTAACCCGGGACAGGGTGGCTATGGCTACACCTTC. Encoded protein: CASNPGQGGYGYTF. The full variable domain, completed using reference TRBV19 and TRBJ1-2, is DGGITQSPKYLFRKEGQNVTLSCEQNLNHDAMYWYRQDPGQGLRLIYYSQIVNDFQKGDIAEGYSVSREKKESFPLTVTSAQKNPTAFYLCASNPGQGGYGYTFGSGTRLTVV.

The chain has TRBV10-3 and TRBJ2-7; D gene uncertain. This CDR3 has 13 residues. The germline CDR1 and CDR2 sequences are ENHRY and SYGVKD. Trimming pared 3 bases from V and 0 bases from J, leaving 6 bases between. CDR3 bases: TGTGCCATCAGTGAAGCGTTCTCCTACGAGCAGTACTTC. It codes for CAISEAFSYEQYF.

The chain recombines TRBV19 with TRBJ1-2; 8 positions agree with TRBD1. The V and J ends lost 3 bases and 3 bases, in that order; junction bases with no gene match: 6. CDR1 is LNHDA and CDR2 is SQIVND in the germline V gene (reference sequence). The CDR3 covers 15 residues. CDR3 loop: CASSMEAGGHYGYTF. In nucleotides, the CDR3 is TGTGCCAGTAGTATGGAGGCAGGGGGCCACTATGGCTACACCTTC. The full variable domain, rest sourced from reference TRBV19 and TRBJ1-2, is DGGITQSPKYLFRKEGQNVTLSCEQNLNHDAMYWYRQDPGQGLRLIYYSQIVNDFQKGDIAEGYSVSREKKESFPLTVTSAQKNPTAFYLCASSMEAGGHYGYTFGSGTRLTVV.

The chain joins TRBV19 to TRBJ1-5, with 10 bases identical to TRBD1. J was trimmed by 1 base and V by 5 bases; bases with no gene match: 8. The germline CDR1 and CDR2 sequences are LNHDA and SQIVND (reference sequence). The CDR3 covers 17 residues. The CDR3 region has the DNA TGTGCCAGTAGTGGGGACAGGGGATCGAGAAGCAATCAGCCCCAGCATTTT. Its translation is CASSGDRGSRSNQPQHF.

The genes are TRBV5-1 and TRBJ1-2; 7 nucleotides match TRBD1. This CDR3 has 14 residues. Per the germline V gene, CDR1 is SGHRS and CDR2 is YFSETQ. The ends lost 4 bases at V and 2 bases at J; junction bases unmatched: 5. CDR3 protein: CASSAQTGNYGYTF. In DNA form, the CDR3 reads TGCGCCAGCAGCGCCCAGACAGGGAACTATGGCTACACCTTC.

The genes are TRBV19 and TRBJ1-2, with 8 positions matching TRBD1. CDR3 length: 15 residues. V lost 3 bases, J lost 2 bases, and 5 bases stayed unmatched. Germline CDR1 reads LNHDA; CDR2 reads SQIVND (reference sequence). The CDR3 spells CASSISGQDNYGYTF. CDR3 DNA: TGTGCCAGTAGTATTTCGGGACAGGACAACTATGGCTACACCTTC.

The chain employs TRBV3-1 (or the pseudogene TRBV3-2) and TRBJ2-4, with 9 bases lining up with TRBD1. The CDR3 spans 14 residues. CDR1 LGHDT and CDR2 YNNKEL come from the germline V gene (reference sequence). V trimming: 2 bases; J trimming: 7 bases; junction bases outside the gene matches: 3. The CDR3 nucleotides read TGTGCCAGCAGCCAACCCGGGACAGGGAACATTCAGTACTTC. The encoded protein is CASSQPGTGNIQYF.

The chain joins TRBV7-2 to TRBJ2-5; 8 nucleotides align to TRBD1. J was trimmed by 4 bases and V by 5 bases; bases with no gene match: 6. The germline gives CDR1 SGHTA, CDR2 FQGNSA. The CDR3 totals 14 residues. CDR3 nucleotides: TGTGCCAGCAGCGAGACAGGGGTCGTAGAGACCCAGTACTTC. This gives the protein CASSETGVVETQYF.

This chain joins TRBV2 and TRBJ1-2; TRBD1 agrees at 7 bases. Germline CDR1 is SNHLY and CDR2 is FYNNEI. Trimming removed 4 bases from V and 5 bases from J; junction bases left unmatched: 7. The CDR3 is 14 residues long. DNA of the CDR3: TGTGCCAGCAGTGGATTCGGGACAGAATATGGCTACACCTTC. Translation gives CASSGFGTEYGYTF.

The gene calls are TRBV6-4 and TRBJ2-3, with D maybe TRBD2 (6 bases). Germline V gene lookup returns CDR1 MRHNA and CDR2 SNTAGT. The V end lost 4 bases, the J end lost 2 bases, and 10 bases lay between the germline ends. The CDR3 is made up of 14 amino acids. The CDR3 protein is CASSASDTTDTQYF. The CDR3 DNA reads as TGTGCCAGCAGTGCTAGCGATACCACAGATACGCAGTATTTT.

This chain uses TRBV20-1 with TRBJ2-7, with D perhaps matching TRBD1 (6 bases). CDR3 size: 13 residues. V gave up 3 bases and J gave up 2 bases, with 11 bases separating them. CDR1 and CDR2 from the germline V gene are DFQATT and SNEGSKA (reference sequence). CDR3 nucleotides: TGCAGTGCTAGTTACGGACAGACCTACGAGCAGTACTTC. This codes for CSASYGQTYEQYF.

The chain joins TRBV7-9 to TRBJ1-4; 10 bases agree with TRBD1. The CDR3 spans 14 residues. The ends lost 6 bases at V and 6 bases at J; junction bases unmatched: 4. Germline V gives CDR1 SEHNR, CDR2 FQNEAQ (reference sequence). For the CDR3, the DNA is TGTGCCAGCAGACAGACAGGGGGCGATGAAAAACTGTTTTTT. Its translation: CASRQTGGDEKLFF.

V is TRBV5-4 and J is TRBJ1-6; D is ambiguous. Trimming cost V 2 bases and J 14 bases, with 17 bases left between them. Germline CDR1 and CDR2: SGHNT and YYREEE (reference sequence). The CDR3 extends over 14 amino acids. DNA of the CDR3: TGTGCCAGCAGCTTCGACAATACAGTCGGGACCCTCCACTTT. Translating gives CASSFDNTVGTLHF.

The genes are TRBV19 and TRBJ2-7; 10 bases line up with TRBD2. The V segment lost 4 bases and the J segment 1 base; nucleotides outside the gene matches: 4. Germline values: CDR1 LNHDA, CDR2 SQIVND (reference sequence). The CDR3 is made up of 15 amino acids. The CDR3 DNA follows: TGTGCCAGTAGTACGCGGACTAGCGGATCCTACGAGCAGTACTTC. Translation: CASSTRTSGSYEQYF.

For the CDR3, the DNA is TGTGCCAGCAGTTACAAAGGGGATGGGACCCAGTACTTC. It yields the protein CASSYKGDGTQYF. The genes are TRBV6-2 or TRBV6-3 and TRBJ2-5; D might be TRBD1 (5 bases). V was cut by 2 bases and J by 7 bases, with 11 bases left in between. The CDR3 covers 13 residues. Germline loops: CDR1 MNHEY, CDR2 SVGEGT.